This TCR beta chain was sequenced for a study of T cells in Graves' hyperthyroidism and ophthalmopathy. This clonotype was counted between two and nine times. Amplification of TCR beta CDR3 regions was performed using RNA transcripts as template. An initial round of RT-PCR targeting the TCR CDR3 relied on the HTBI primer set. MiXCR, applied by TCRdb to the multiplex PCR reads, yields one record per CDR3 protein. The table lists some 740,000 distinct CDR3 sequences, 11% to 15% of them singletons. Trimming removed 1 base at V and 4 bases at J, with 22 bases between. Germline loops: CDR1 SEHNR, CDR2 FQNEAQ (reference sequence). The CDR3 length is 18 residues.

This chain uses TRBV7-9 with TRBJ2-5; TRBD1 might be the D (7 bases). The TCR comes from a woman aged 18-30 years with Graves' hyperthyroidism. Specimen: blood. The CDR3 bases are TGTGCCAGCAGCTTAGGGGGAGAAGACAGGGCGCGGGGAGAGACCCAGTACTTC. This sequence encodes CASSLGGEDRARGETQYF.